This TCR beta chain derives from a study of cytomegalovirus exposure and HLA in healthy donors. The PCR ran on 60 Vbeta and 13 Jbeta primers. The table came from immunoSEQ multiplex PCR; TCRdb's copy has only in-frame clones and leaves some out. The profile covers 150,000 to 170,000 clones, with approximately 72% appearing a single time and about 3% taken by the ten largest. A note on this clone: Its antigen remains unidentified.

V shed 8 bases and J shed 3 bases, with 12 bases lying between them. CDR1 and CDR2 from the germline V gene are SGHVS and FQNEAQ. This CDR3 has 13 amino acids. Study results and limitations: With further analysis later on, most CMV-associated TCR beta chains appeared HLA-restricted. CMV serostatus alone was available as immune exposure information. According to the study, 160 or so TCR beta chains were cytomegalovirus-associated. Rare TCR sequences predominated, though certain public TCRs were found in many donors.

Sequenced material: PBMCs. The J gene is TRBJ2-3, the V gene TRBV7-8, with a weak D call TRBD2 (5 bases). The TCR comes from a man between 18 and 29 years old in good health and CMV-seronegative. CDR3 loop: CASVGRETDTQYF. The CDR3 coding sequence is TGTGCCAGCGTGGGGAGAGAGACAGATACGCAGTATTTT.